These 18 T cell receptor beta chains originate from one sample sequenced in a study of cytomegalovirus exposure and HLA in healthy donors. Use of 60 Vbeta and 13 Jbeta primers characterized the PCR. The protocol was immunoSEQ multiplex PCR, while the TCRdb copy is restricted to in-frame clones and leaves out a portion. The data hold some 140,000 clones, with around 80% observed a single time. Specimen: PBMCs. The receptors stem from a woman in her forties or fifties in good health and CMV-seropositive.

The chain couples TRBV23-1 to TRBJ1-5; perhaps TRBD1 as D (5 bases). TRBV23-1 is an ORF, with its function uncertain. V lost 10 bases to trimming and J lost 5 bases, with 18 bases between them. The CDR3 has 14 residues. For the CDR3, the DNA is TGCGCCATGTCGGGGGGGGTTGTGGATCAGCCCCAGCATTTT. It yields the protein CAMSGGVVDQPQHF.

This sequence joins TRBV12-5 and TRBJ1-6, with 9 bases matching TRBD1. The CDR3 extends over 16 amino acids. CDR1 is LGHNT, CDR2 FRNRAP, per germline. Trimming removed 0 bases from V and 10 bases from J; junction bases left unmatched: 7. CDR3 sequence (DNA): TGTGCTAGTGGTTTGGTAACGGGACAGGGAAGATCACCCCTCCACTTT. Translating gives CASGLVTGQGRSPLHF.

There are a few counts of this clone. The chain combines TRBV10-3 with TRBJ1-2; 7 nucleotides align to TRBD1. Germline V gene lookup returns CDR1 ENHRY and CDR2 SYGVKD. The junction had 5 bases not matched to a gene; V was cut back by 6 bases and J by 1 base. The CDR3 is 14 amino acids. CDR3 DNA sequence: TGTGCCATCAGAATGGGACAGATTAACTATGGCTACACCTTC. It codes for CAIRMGQINYGYTF.

The chain links TRBV15 to TRBJ2-2, with a tentative D call TRBD2 (6 bases). This CDR3 region has 19 residues. CDR1 and CDR2 (germline): LNHNV, YYDKDF (reference sequence). V was clipped by 0 bases and J by 0 bases, with 17 bases between them. The CDR3 protein is CATSRERGSGPTNTGELFF. CDR3 bases: TGTGCCACCAGCAGAGAGAGGGGTAGCGGACCGACGAACACCGGGGAGCTGTTTTTT.

V gene TRBV5-1 combines with J gene TRBJ2-3; D possibly corresponds to TRBD2 (5 bases). V was clipped by 2 bases and J by 3 bases, with 10 bases between them. CDR3 length equals 14 residues. The V gene's germline CDR1 is SGHRS and CDR2 YFSETQ. In DNA, the CDR3 is TGCGCCAGCAGCTTTCCGGACTTAACAGATACGCAGTATTTT. Translating it yields CASSFPDLTDTQYF.

The count of this clone is one. The V gene is TRBV9, the J gene TRBJ1-1, with a weak D call TRBD1 (5 bases). V shed 5 bases and J shed 0 bases, with 17 bases lying between them. This CDR3 is built from 16 residues. CDR1 SGDLS and CDR2 YYNGEE come from the germline V gene. CDR3 sequence (DNA): TGTGCCAGCAGTCAAATCGGGAGGGGAATGAACACTGAAGCTTTCTTT. Residues: CASSQIGRGMNTEAFF.

The chain is built from TRBV7-9 and TRBJ1-2; 8 bases are shared with TRBD1. CDR3 size: 15 residues. The J segment lost 6 bases and the V segment lost 4 bases, leaving 10 bases of the junction unmatched. Germline-derived CDR1 and CDR2 are SEHNR and FQNEAQ (reference sequence). CDR3 sequence reads: CASSSTDRGVDGYTF. The CDR3 bases are TGTGCCAGCAGCTCAACCGACAGGGGAGTTGATGGCTACACCTTC.

This clone was observed once. This rearrangement joins TRBV6-5 to TRBJ1-5, with 7 bases fitting TRBD1. Germline loops: CDR1 MNHEY, CDR2 SVGAGI. The CDR3 consists of 14 residues. Trimming removed 6 bases from V and 4 bases from J; junction bases left unmatched: 6. The DNA for the CDR3 is TGTGCCAGCAGCCCTGGGGGACAGAATCAGCCCCAGCATTTT. Translation: CASSPGGQNQPQHF.

The V gene is TRBV5-1, the J gene TRBJ2-2; the match to TRBD2 covers 9 bases. This CDR3 has 16 residues. Per the germline V gene, CDR1 is SGHRS and CDR2 is YFSETQ. V dropped 4 bases and J dropped 6; count of bases not matched to a gene: 10. The DNA of the CDR3 is TGCGCCAGCAGCCTGCCTGGCGGGGGGGCCTCCGGGGAGCTGTTTTTT. Translated, it gives CASSLPGGGASGELFF.

The chain joins TRBV30 to TRBJ1-3; D is unresolved. The germline V gene has CDR1 GTSNPN and CDR2 SVGIG (reference sequence). This CDR3 has 14 residues. The V end was cut by 0 bases, the J end by 2 bases, with 8 bases between. CDR3 nucleotide sequence: TGTGCCTGGAGTGTAAGGAGTGCTGGAAACACCATATATTTT. Its translation: CAWSVRSAGNTIYF.

The chain combines TRBV5-4 with TRBJ2-2, with TRBD1 matching over 11 bases. The V and J ends lost 3 bases and 4 bases, in that order; junction bases with no gene match: 5. The CDR3 runs to 16 residues. Germline V gene lookup returns CDR1 SGHNT and CDR2 YYREEE (reference sequence). As DNA, the CDR3 is TGTGCCAGCAGCTACGCTGGGACAGGGGGCACCGGGGAGCTGTTTTTT. Residues: CASSYAGTGGTGELFF. Combining the CDR3 with reference TRBV5-4 and TRBJ2-2 gives the whole variable domain ETGVTQSPTHLIKTRGQQVTLRCSSQSGHNTVSWYQQALGQGPQFIFQYYREEENGRGNFPPRFSGLQFPNYSSELNVNALELDDSALYLCASSYAGTGGTGELFFGEGSRLTVL.

CDR3: CAWSPTGMNEQFF. Here the CDR3 DNA reads TGTGCCTGGAGTCCGACAGGGATGAATGAGCAGTTCTTC. This chain links TRBV30 with TRBJ2-1; 7 bases fit TRBD1. Trimming removed 2 bases from V and 7 bases from J; junction bases left unmatched: 5. The CDR3 contains 13 residues. Germline CDR1 GTSNPN, CDR2 SVGIG (reference sequence).

The chain employs TRBV5-1 and TRBJ2-7; 7 bases agree with TRBD2. Germline lookup yields CDR1 SGHRS and CDR2 YFSETQ. The CDR3 sequence is 19 residues long. V lost 4 bases, J lost 3 bases, and 22 bases stayed unmatched. This CDR3 is CASSPRGRGAGYVNYEQYF. CDR3 coding DNA: TGCGCCAGCAGCCCCCGGGGCCGTGGAGCGGGGTACGTAAACTACGAGCAGTACTTC.

The V and J genes are TRBV6-1 and TRBJ2-3; 8 bases match TRBD2. The CDR3 spans 14 residues. The ends lost 4 bases at V and 5 bases at J; junction bases unmatched: 5. The V gene's germline CDR1 is MNHNS and CDR2 SASEGT. DNA for the CDR3: TGTGCCAGCAGTGTGGCGGGGGGTTTAGATACGCAGTATTTT. Translating gives CASSVAGGLDTQYF.

The count of this clone is one. The chain combines TRBV9 with TRBJ2-1, with D possibly being TRBD1 (6 bases). V was trimmed by 5 bases and J by 2 bases, leaving 8 bases between them. The CDR3 runs to 13 residues. The germline V gene encodes CDR1 SGDLS and CDR2 YYNGEE. Written as DNA, the CDR3 is TGTGCCAGCAGTACAGGGACCTACAATGAGCAGTTCTTC. Translating it yields CASSTGTYNEQFF.

The chain carries TRBV2 and TRBJ1-1, with 9 positions matching TRBD1. This CDR3 comprises 15 residues. CDR1 is SNHLY and CDR2 is FYNNEI in the germline V gene. J was trimmed by 1 base and V by 6 bases; bases with no gene match: 6. CDR3 region: CASRLRTGANTEAFF. In nucleotides, the CDR3 is TGTGCCAGCAGACTCCGGACAGGGGCGAACACTGAAGCTTTCTTT.

The chain has TRBV5-1 and TRBJ2-2, with TRBD2 matching 9 bases. Germline loops: CDR1 SGHRS, CDR2 YFSETQ. Unmatched junction bases numbered 14, after V lost 4 bases and J lost 7 bases. The CDR3 is made up of 17 amino acids. CDR3 sequence reads: CASSPGSGGNFIGELFF. Written as DNA, the CDR3 is TGCGCCAGCAGCCCCGGGAGCGGGGGGAATTTTATCGGGGAGCTGTTTTTT.

A remark on this clone: A read error may account for a junction end that differs from germline. The same CDR3 arises from other DNA sequences in this sample as well. The chain recombines TRBV5-6 with TRBJ2-7, with TRBD1 identical over 7 bases. Per germline, CDR1 SGHDT and CDR2 YYEEEE. There are 14 residues in the CDR3. The CDR3 region is CASSIGTARYEQYF. For the CDR3, the DNA is TGCGCCAGCAGTATCGGGACAGCCCGCTACGAGCAGTACTTC.